This TCR beta chain was recovered during a study of T cell responses to AZD1222 COVID-19 vaccine. The wider study: Analysis merged second doses at about 4 or about 12 weeks.

General observations from the study: The study sampled repertoires only after the peak T cell response. Nearly half of the spike-specific TCRs reportedly recognize variant regions that carry no mutations. The donor group comprised mostly white British people and more females; the analysis possibly underestimated clonal diversity.

The assay was immunoSEQ multiplex PCR, and TCRdb's table has in-frame clones only and misses some. The sample records some 150,000 clones, more than 75% being singletons. Germline-derived CDR1 and CDR2 are SNHLY and FYNNEI. Trimming left V 4 bases short and J 10 bases short, with 16 bases between. This CDR3 has 14 amino acids. Note on this clone: Its antigen remains unidentified.

The chain couples TRBV2 to TRBJ1-4; unclear D gene. This receptor was taken from an adult in good health. The sample consisted of peripheral blood, taken on day 0 of AZD1222 vaccination. The CDR3 here is CASSGRLELTKLFF. The DNA for the CDR3 is TGTGCCAGCAGTGGAAGGCTCGAATTGACAAAACTGTTTTTT.